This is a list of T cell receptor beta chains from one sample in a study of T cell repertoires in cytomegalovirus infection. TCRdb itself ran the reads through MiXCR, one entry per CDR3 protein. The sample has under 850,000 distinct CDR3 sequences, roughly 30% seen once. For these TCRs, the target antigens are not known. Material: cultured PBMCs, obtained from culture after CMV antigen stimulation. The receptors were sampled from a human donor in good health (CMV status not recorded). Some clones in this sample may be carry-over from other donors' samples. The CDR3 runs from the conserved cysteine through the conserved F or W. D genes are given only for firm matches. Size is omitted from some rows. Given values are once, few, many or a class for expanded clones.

CDR3aa: CASSLRGTNEKLFF
CDR3nt: TGTGCCAGCAGCTTGCGGGGAACTAATGAAAAACTGTTTTTT
j_gene: TRBJ1-4
d_gene: -
abundance: many
v_gene: TRBV7-9

CDR3aa: CASNRASGRASNTGELFF
CDR3nt: TGTGCCAGCAATAGGGCTAGCGGGAGGGCCTCGAACACCGGGGAGCTGTTTTTT
j_gene: TRBJ2-2
d_gene: TRBD2
abundance: -
v_gene: TRBV6-2/TRBV6-3

CDR3aa: CASSFGGILNEQFF
CDR3nt: TGTGCCAGCAGTTTTGGGGGGATATTGAATGAGCAGTTCTTC
j_gene: TRBJ2-1
d_gene: -
abundance: once
v_gene: TRBV12-3/TRBV12-4

CDR3aa: CASSFVLAGTYEQYF
CDR3nt: TGCGCCAGCAGCTTTGTCCTGGCTGGGACGTACGAGCAGTACTTC
j_gene: TRBJ2-7
d_gene: -
abundance: -
v_gene: TRBV5-1

CDR3aa: CASSLGKPAAGYGYTF
CDR3nt: TGTGCCAGCAGCTTAGGGAAGCCGGCAGCCGGCTATGGCTACACCTTC
j_gene: TRBJ1-2
d_gene: -
abundance: -
v_gene: TRBV7-6

CDR3aa: CASSLLPPGQEYNQPQHF
CDR3nt: TGTGCCAGCAGCTTGCTTCCCCCGGGACAGGAGTACAATCAGCCCCAGCATTTT
j_gene: TRBJ1-5
d_gene: TRBD1
abundance: many
v_gene: TRBV7-8

CDR3aa: CATMASGRTDTQYF
CDR3nt: TGTGCCACCATGGCTAGCGGCCGCACAGATACGCAGTATTTT
j_gene: TRBJ2-3
d_gene: TRBD2
abundance: -
v_gene: TRBV24-1

CDR3aa: CASSPRPREEKLFF
CDR3nt: TGTGCCAGTAGTCCCAGACCCCGGGAGGAAAAACTGTTTTTT
j_gene: TRBJ1-4
d_gene: -
abundance: -
v_gene: TRBV19

CDR3aa: CASSLILNTGELFF
CDR3nt: TGTGCCAGCAGCTTAATCTTGAACACCGGGGAGCTGTTTTTT
j_gene: TRBJ2-2
d_gene: -
abundance: -
v_gene: TRBV11-2

CDR3aa: CASRTGGGGTHTGELFF
CDR3nt: TGTGCCAGCCGCACCGGAGGAGGGGGGACTCACACCGGGGAGCTGTTTTTT
j_gene: TRBJ2-2
d_gene: -
abundance: -
v_gene: TRBV28

CDR3aa: CASSPGIAPYEQYF
CDR3nt: TGTGCCAGCAGCCCAGGGATTGCCCCCTACGAGCAGTACTTC
j_gene: TRBJ2-7
d_gene: -
abundance: -
v_gene: TRBV6-8

CDR3aa: CASSQPETSGVDEQFF
CDR3nt: TGCGCCAGCAGTCAACCAGAGACTAGCGGGGTTGATGAGCAGTTCTTC
j_gene: TRBJ2-1
d_gene: TRBD2
abundance: -
v_gene: TRBV23-1

CDR3aa: CASSSLGDTNYGYTF
CDR3nt: TGTGCCAGCAGCTCGCTAGGGGATACTAACTATGGCTACACCTTC
j_gene: TRBJ1-2
d_gene: -
abundance: many
v_gene: TRBV11-2

CDR3aa: CASSQPFTDRVYGYTF
CDR3nt: TGCGCCAGCAGCCAACCTTTTACCGACAGGGTCTATGGCTACACCTTC
j_gene: TRBJ1-2
d_gene: TRBD1
abundance: many
v_gene: TRBV4-1

CDR3aa: CASKSSGANVLTF
CDR3nt: TGTGCCAGCAAAAGCTCTGGGGCCAACGTCCTGACTTTC
j_gene: TRBJ2-6
d_gene: -
abundance: few
v_gene: TRBV6-1

CDR3aa: CASSRGRGYNEQFF
CDR3nt: TGTGCCAGCAGTCGTGGGAGGGGTTACAATGAGCAGTTCTTC
j_gene: TRBJ2-1
d_gene: TRBD2
abundance: -
v_gene: TRBV7-2

CDR3aa: CASGSGLAGGAQETQYF
CDR3nt: TGCGCCAGCGGATCGGGACTAGCGGGGGGGGCCCAAGAGACCCAGTACTTC
j_gene: TRBJ2-5
d_gene: TRBD2
abundance: -
v_gene: TRBV5-1

CDR3aa: CASSPPLGGRSHNEQFF
CDR3nt: TGTGCCAGCTCACCACCGCTCGGGGGGCGATCCCACAATGAGCAGTTCTTC
j_gene: TRBJ2-1
d_gene: -
abundance: -
v_gene: TRBV18